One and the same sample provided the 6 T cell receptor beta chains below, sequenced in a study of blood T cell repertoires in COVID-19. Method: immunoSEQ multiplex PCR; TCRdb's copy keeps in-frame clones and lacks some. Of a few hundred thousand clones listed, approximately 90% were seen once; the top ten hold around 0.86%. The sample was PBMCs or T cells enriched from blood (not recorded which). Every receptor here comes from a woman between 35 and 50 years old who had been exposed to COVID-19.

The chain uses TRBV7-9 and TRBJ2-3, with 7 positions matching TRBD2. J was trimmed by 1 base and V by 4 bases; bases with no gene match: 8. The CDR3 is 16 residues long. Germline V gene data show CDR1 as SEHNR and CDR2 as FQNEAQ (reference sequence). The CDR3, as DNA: TGTGCCAGCAGCTATCCCCTGGGGAGGGGCACAGATACGCAGTATTTT. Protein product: CASSYPLGRGTDTQYF.

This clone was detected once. The CDR3 nucleotides read TGTGCCAGCAGTTTACCCGGGACAGGTCGGAGCACAGATACGCAGTATTTT. Residues: CASSLPGTGRSTDTQYF. J is TRBJ2-3 and V is TRBV27, with TRBD1 matching over 8 bases. Trimming cost V 2 bases and J 0 bases; bases outside gene matches: 7. This CDR3 comprises 17 residues. Germline V gene sequence: CDR1 MNHEY, CDR2 SMNVEV (reference sequence).

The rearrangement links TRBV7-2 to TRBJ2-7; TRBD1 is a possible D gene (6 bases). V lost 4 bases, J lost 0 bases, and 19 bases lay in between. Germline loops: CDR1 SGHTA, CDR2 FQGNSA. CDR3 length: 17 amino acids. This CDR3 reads CASSYQSNRASSYEQYF. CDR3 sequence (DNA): TGTGCCAGCAGCTACCAATCCAACAGGGCGAGCTCCTACGAGCAGTACTTC.

The DNA of the CDR3 is TGTGCCAGCTCACAACTCGGGTGGGGCGAGACCCAGTACTTC. This encodes CASSQLGWGETQYF. The chain couples TRBV18 to TRBJ2-5; a possible D gene is TRBD1 (5 bases). The CDR3 has 14 amino acids. V dropped 4 bases and J dropped 5 bases, with 14 bases sitting between them. Germline V gene sequence: CDR1 KGHSH, CDR2 LQKENI.

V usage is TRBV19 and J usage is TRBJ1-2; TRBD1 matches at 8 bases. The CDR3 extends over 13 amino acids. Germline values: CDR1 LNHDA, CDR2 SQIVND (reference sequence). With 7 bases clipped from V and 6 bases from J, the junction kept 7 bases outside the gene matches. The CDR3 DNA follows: TGTGCCAGTAACCCCAACAGGGGGAATGGCTACACCTTC. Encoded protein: CASNPNRGNGYTF.

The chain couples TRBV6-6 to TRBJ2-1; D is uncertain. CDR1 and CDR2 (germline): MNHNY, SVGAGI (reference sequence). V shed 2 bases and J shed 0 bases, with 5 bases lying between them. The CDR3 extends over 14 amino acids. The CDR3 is CASSYPSSYNEQFF. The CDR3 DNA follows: TGTGCCAGCAGTTACCCCAGCTCCTACAATGAGCAGTTCTTC.